The T cell receptor (beta chain) under discussion was sequenced for a study of CXCR4 blockade with PD-1 therapy in pancreatic cancer. This CDR3 has 14 residues. Germline CDR1 LNHDA, CDR2 SQIVND (reference sequence). V gave up 3 bases and J gave up 0 bases, with 6 bases separating them. The method was immunoSEQ multiplex PCR; TCRdb's version includes in-frame clones alone and lacks a portion of them. The data hold roughly 15,000 clones, with approximately 68% observed a single time. No neoadjuvant therapy was given before resection to the patients supplying these archived tumor blocks. The clonotype comes from a human donor with pancreatic ductal adenocarcinoma. This chain connects TRBV19 to TRBJ2-1; D perhaps matches TRBD2 (6 bases). Sequenced input: tumor tissue. This chain's CDR3 is CASSMTSSYNEQFF. In nucleotides, the CDR3 is TGTGCCAGTAGTATGACTAGCTCCTACAATGAGCAGTTCTTC.